This T cell receptor (beta chain) was captured by sequencing in a study of response to subunit inactivated influenza vaccine. Study-wide points: Authors suggested each seasonal influenza vaccination recruits few new T cells.

This clonotype was counted ten times or more. The antigen is undetermined. Each CDR3 protein is one row after TCRdb ran MiXCR on the RT-PCR reads. Counted here are some 800,000 distinct CDR3 sequences, less than 25% occurring once; the ten biggest clones make up 10% to 13%. This CDR3 is 16 amino acids long. Germline CDR1 reads SGHAT; CDR2 reads FQNNGV. V was clipped by 3 bases and J by 5 bases, with 20 bases between them. Sequencing was performed on PBMCs from blood, taken approximately 5 days after vaccination. This chain joins TRBV11-2 and TRBJ2-7, with D perhaps assigned TRBD1 or TRBD2 (5 bases each). The sequence came from a middle-aged man who received an inactivated influenza vaccine. The CDR3 DNA sequence: TGTGCCAGCAGCTTGGGGTCGGGGACGGTCTCGGACGAGCAGTACTTC. This translates into CASSLGSGTVSDEQYF.